Detailed here is one T cell receptor (beta chain). Different DNA sequences within this sample yield the same CDR3. Trimming took 0 bases from V and 5 from J, leaving 13 bases between them. Germline CDR1 MNHEY, CDR2 SVGEGT. The CDR3 is made up of 15 amino acids. The record originates from a study of control samples from healthy donors and cancer patients. TCRdb's table, derived via immunoSEQ multiplex PCR, lists solely in-frame clones and lacks some. Among 150,000 to 200,000 clones listed, around 88% were seen once. The receptor's source is a man aged 18 to 29 in good health. The chain has TRBV6-2 or TRBV6-3 and TRBJ2-5; unclear D gene. The sample comprised blood. CDR3 nucleotides: TGTGCCAGCAGTTACTCGAGTAAGGGAAGCGAGACCCAGTACTTC. It specifies CASSYSSKGSETQYF.